Listed below are T cell receptor beta chains from one sample, sequenced in a study of T cell responses to AZD1222 COVID-19 vaccine. Clones were read by immunoSEQ multiplex PCR, and TCRdb kept only the in-frame ones, dropping some. The repertoire holds more than 85,000 clones, with 89% as singletons. The sequencing used peripheral blood, collected 28 days after the second AZD1222 dose. All receptors come from an adult who received the AZD1222 COVID-19 vaccine. Each CDR3 is given with its conserved first and last residue. D genes are given only for firm matches. The size entry is marked missing in some rows and otherwise reads once, few, many or a size class.

J: TRBJ2-7; size: NA; V: TRBV24-1; D: NA; CDR3: CATSGASSYEQYF; DNA: TGTGCCACCAGTGGGGCCAGCTCCTACGAGCAGTACTTC
J: TRBJ1-1; size: NA; V: TRBV12-5; D: NA; CDR3: CASGWEGAKTEAFF; DNA: TGTGCTAGTGGCTGGGAAGGGGCTAAAACTGAAGCTTTCTTT
J: TRBJ2-7; size: NA; V: TRBV4-3; D: NA; CDR3: CASSLGGGPSYEQYF; DNA: TGCGCCAGCAGCCTAGGGGGGGGACCCTCCTACGAGCAGTACTTC
J: TRBJ2-5; size: NA; V: TRBV3-1/TRBV3-2; D: NA; CDR3: CASSPRTGRGETQYF; DNA: TGTGCCAGCAGCCCAAGGACAGGGCGGGGGGAGACCCAGTACTTC
J: TRBJ2-7; size: NA; V: TRBV5-1; D: NA; CDR3: CASCEGEAYEQYF; DNA: TGCGCCAGCTGCGAAGGGGAAGCCTACGAGCAGTACTTC
J: TRBJ2-7; size: NA; V: TRBV11-2; D: NA; CDR3: CASSPLASEQYF; DNA: TGTGCCAGCAGCCCCCTCGCTAGCGAGCAGTACTTC
J: TRBJ2-2; size: NA; V: TRBV7-2; D: TRBD2; CDR3: CASSLSGGTGELFF; DNA: TGTGCCAGCAGCTTATCGGGAGGCACCGGGGAGCTGTTTTTT
J: TRBJ2-7; size: NA; V: TRBV2; D: TRBD2; CDR3: CASRGLGRQYF; DNA: TGTGCCAGCAGGGGACTAGGGCGGCAGTACTTC
J: TRBJ1-5; size: once; V: TRBV28; D: TRBD1; CDR3: CASSVSGTGVQPQHF; DNA: TGTGCCAGCAGTGTGTCCGGGACAGGGGTTCAGCCCCAGCATTTT
J: TRBJ2-3; size: NA; V: TRBV30; D: TRBD2; CDR3: CAWSAGLARGDTQYF; DNA: TGTGCCTGGAGCGCGGGACTAGCGCGAGGGGATACGCAGTATTTT
J: TRBJ2-2; size: NA; V: TRBV6-2/TRBV6-3; D: TRBD2; CDR3: CASSYELAGRAGELFF; DNA: TGTGCCAGCAGTTACGAGCTAGCGGGAAGGGCCGGGGAGCTGTTTTTT
J: TRBJ1-5; size: NA; V: TRBV7-6; D: NA; CDR3: CASSLDRAGGNQPQHF; DNA: TGTGCCAGCAGCTTAGACAGAGCGGGAGGCAATCAGCCCCAGCATTTT
J: TRBJ2-6; size: NA; V: TRBV30; D: TRBD1; CDR3: CACQGGSWANVLTF; DNA: TGTGCCTGCCAAGGGGGCTCTTGGGCCAACGTCCTGACTTTC
J: TRBJ2-1; size: few; V: TRBV27; D: TRBD2; CDR3: CASSLGGAAEQFF; DNA: TGTGCCAGCAGTTTGGGAGGGGCCGCCGAGCAGTTCTTC
J: TRBJ2-7; size: NA; V: TRBV3-1/TRBV3-2; D: NA; CDR3: CASSQLGVTYEQYF; DNA: TGTGCCAGCAGCCAACTGGGAGTTACCTACGAGCAGTACTTC
J: TRBJ2-1; size: NA; V: TRBV19; D: NA; CDR3: CASSIGAISYNEQFF; DNA: TGTGCCAGTAGTATAGGAGCGATCTCCTACAATGAGCAGTTCTTC
J: TRBJ2-3; size: NA; V: TRBV7-3; D: NA; CDR3: CASSLKLAGSTDTQYF; DNA: TGTGCCAGCAGCTTAAAATTGGCGGGGTCCACAGATACGCAGTATTTT
J: TRBJ2-7; size: NA; V: TRBV7-9; D: TRBD2; CDR3: CASSPSRDYSYEQYF; DNA: TGTGCCAGCAGCCCTAGCCGGGACTATTCCTACGAGCAGTACTTC
J: TRBJ2-7; size: NA; V: TRBV6-5; D: TRBD2; CDR3: CASSLAGGIGEQYF; DNA: TGTGCCAGCAGCCTAGCGGGAGGGATCGGCGAGCAGTACTTC
J: TRBJ2-1; size: NA; V: TRBV30; D: NA; CDR3: CAWTDSSYNEQFF; DNA: TGTGCCTGGACCGACAGCTCCTACAATGAGCAGTTCTTC
J: TRBJ2-3; size: NA; V: TRBV7-2; D: TRBD2; CDR3: CASSPRLAGGADTQYF; DNA: TGTGCCAGCAGCCCGAGATTAGCGGGAGGTGCAGATACGCAGTATTTT
J: TRBJ2-1; size: once; V: TRBV11-1; D: NA; CDR3: CASSLGTNKNEQFF; DNA: TGTGCCAGCAGCTTAGGGACGAACAAAAATGAGCAGTTCTTC
J: TRBJ2-1; size: NA; V: TRBV24-1; D: TRBD1; CDR3: CATTKIGGPEGGEQFF; DNA: TGTGCCACCACCAAAATAGGGGGCCCCGAGGGTGGTGAGCAGTTCTTC
J: TRBJ2-2; size: NA; V: TRBV2; D: NA; CDR3: CASSDTGELFF; DNA: TGTGCCAGCAGCGACACCGGGGAGCTGTTTTTT
J: TRBJ1-1; size: NA; V: TRBV7-2; D: NA; CDR3: CASSPGRGVTEAFF; DNA: TGTGCCAGCAGCCCGGGACGGGGGGTGACTGAAGCTTTCTTT
J: TRBJ2-2; size: once; V: TRBV11-2; D: NA; CDR3: CASSGHRVNTGELFF; DNA: TGTGCCAGCAGCGGTCACAGGGTAAACACCGGGGAGCTGTTTTTT
J: TRBJ1-2; size: NA; V: TRBV5-6; D: TRBD1; CDR3: CASSVGTGSYGYTF; DNA: TGTGCCAGCAGCGTAGGGACAGGGAGCTATGGCTACACCTTC
J: TRBJ2-1; size: NA; V: TRBV6-2/TRBV6-3; D: NA; CDR3: CASSGQTARRNEQFF; DNA: TGTGCCAGCAGCGGACAGACAGCTAGGCGCAATGAGCAGTTCTTC
J: TRBJ2-7; size: few; V: TRBV4-1; D: TRBD1; CDR3: CASSHRDRGTHEQYF; DNA: TGCGCCAGCAGCCACCGGGACAGGGGTACCCACGAGCAGTACTTC
J: TRBJ2-1; size: NA; V: TRBV4-1; D: TRBD2; CDR3: CASSLSAGGTSGFNEQFF; DNA: TGCGCCAGCAGCTTGTCAGCCGGAGGGACTAGCGGGTTCAATGAGCAGTTCTTC
J: TRBJ1-5; size: NA; V: TRBV9; D: TRBD1; CDR3: CASSAKGQGGQPQHF; DNA: TGTGCCAGCAGCGCCAAAGGACAGGGGGGTCAGCCCCAGCATTTT
J: TRBJ2-7; size: NA; V: TRBV28; D: NA; CDR3: CASSLGRGTSGFRYEQYF; DNA: TGTGCCAGCAGTTTGGGGCGGGGTACTTCGGGTTTTCGATACGAGCAGTACTTC
J: TRBJ1-1; size: once; V: TRBV21-1; D: NA; CDR3: CASRGNRGGTEAFF; DNA: TGTGCCAGCAGGGGGAACAGGGGAGGGACTGAAGCTTTCTTT
J: TRBJ1-4; size: NA; V: TRBV19; D: NA; CDR3: CASSIGPFGEKLFF; DNA: TGTGCCAGTAGTATCGGTCCGTTCGGTGAAAAACTGTTTTTT
J: TRBJ2-7; size: NA; V: TRBV7-9; D: NA; CDR3: CASGTEFTYEQYF; DNA: TGTGCCAGCGGGACCGAGTTTACCTACGAGCAGTACTTC
J: TRBJ2-2; size: NA; V: TRBV7-2; D: NA; CDR3: CASSLGFTGELFF; DNA: TGTGCCAGCAGCTTAGGTTTCACCGGGGAGCTGTTTTTT
J: TRBJ1-1; size: NA; V: TRBV19; D: NA; CDR3: CASSIRGERWGAEAFF; DNA: TGTGCCAGTAGTATACGAGGGGAGCGTTGGGGCGCTGAAGCTTTCTTT
J: TRBJ2-7; size: once; V: TRBV28; D: NA; CDR3: CASSGAGYDYEQYF; DNA: TGTGCCAGCAGCGGGGCGGGGTATGACTACGAGCAGTACTTC
J: TRBJ1-2; size: NA; V: TRBV28; D: NA; CDR3: CASSFNAGGYTF; DNA: TGTGCCAGCAGTTTTAATGCTGGTGGCTACACCTTC
J: TRBJ2-1; size: NA; V: TRBV29-1; D: TRBD2; CDR3: CSVSMTSGRATQFF; DNA: TGCAGCGTCTCCATGACTAGCGGGAGAGCAACACAGTTCTTC
J: TRBJ2-7; size: NA; V: TRBV6-5; D: NA; CDR3: CASKALGVEQYF; DNA: TGTGCCAGCAAGGCCCTAGGGGTCGAGCAGTACTTC
J: TRBJ2-4; size: NA; V: TRBV28; D: TRBD1; CDR3: CASSPTGERGIQYF; DNA: TGTGCCAGCAGCCCTACAGGGGAGCGCGGCATTCAGTACTTC
J: TRBJ2-7; size: NA; V: TRBV5-8; D: NA; CDR3: CASSLGSSTVYEQYF; DNA: TGTGCCAGCAGCTTGGGGTCTAGTACCGTCTACGAGCAGTACTTC
J: TRBJ2-7; size: NA; V: TRBV24-1; D: TRBD1; CDR3: CATSGQGVDEQYF; DNA: TGTGCCACCAGTGGTCAGGGGGTGGACGAGCAGTACTTC
J: TRBJ2-3; size: NA; V: TRBV18; D: NA; CDR3: CASSPMGMNADTQYF; DNA: TGTGCCAGCTCACCAATGGGTATGAATGCGGATACGCAGTATTTT
J: TRBJ1-2; size: NA; V: TRBV7-2; D: TRBD1; CDR3: CASSLGTGDGYTF; DNA: TGTGCCAGCAGCTTAGGGACAGGAGATGGCTACACCTTC